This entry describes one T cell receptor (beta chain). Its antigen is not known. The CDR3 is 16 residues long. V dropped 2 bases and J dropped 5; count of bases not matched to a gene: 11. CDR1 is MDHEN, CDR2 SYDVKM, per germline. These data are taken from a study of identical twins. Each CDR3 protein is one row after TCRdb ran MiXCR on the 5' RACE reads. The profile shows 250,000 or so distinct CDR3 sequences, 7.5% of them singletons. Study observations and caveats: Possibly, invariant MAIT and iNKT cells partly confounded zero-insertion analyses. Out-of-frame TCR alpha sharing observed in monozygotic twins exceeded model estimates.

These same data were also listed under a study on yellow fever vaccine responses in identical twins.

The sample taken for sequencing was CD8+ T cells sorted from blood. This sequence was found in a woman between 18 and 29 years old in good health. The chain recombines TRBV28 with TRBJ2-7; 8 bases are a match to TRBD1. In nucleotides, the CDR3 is TGTGCCAGCAGTTTAATAAGTGGGACAGGAGACCACGAGCAGTACTTC. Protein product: CASSLISGTGDHEQYF.